What follows describes a single T cell receptor beta chain. Libraries were prepared by immunoSEQ multiplex PCR; TCRdb keeps only in-frame clonotypes and omits some of them. Of 15,000 to 17,000 clones listed, around 80% are singletons. Each patient's relapse followed autologous stem cell transplantation, and brentuximab vedotin exposure varied. The data were obtained in a study of PD-1 blockade in classical Hodgkin lymphoma. Background on the study: Treatment was intravenous nivolumab, 3 mg/kg every 2 weeks, until progression.

Germline-derived CDR1 and CDR2 are LGHNT and FRNRAP. This CDR3 comprises 15 residues. The V end lost 3 bases, the J end lost 0 bases, and 11 bases lay between the germline ends. This chain uses TRBV12-5 with TRBJ1-1; D ambiguous. The TCR was taken from a human donor with classical Hodgkin lymphoma. This sample comprised peripheral blood mononuclear cells (PBMCs), obtained before the second cycle of nivolumab. CDR3 sequence: CASGFGVPMNTEAFF. The DNA for the CDR3 is TGTGCTAGTGGTTTCGGGGTCCCAATGAACACTGAAGCTTTCTTT.